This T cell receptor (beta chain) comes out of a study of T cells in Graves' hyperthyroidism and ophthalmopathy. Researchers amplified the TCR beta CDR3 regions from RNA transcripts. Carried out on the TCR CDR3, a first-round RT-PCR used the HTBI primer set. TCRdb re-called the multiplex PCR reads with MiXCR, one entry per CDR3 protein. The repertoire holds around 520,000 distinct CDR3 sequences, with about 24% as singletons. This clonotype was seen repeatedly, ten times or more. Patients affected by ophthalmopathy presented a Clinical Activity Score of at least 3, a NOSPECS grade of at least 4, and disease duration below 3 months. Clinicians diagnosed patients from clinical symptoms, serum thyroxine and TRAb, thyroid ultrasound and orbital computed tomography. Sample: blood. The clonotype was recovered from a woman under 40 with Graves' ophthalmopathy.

Written as DNA, the CDR3 is TGTGCCAGCAGTTCGGACAGAGGGGACACTGAAGCTTTCTTT. The encoded protein is CASSSDRGDTEAFF. This chain connects TRBV27 to TRBJ1-1; the D gene is possibly TRBD1 (6 bases). V lost 4 bases and J lost 3, with 12 bases in between. This CDR3 region has 14 residues. Germline V lookup: CDR1 MNHEY, CDR2 SMNVEV (reference sequence).